Shown below are 32 T cell receptor beta chains from a single sample sequenced in a study of cytomegalovirus exposure and HLA in healthy donors. The PCR employed 60 Vbeta primers together with 13 Jbeta primers. Some clones are missing from TCRdb's copy, which holds only in-frame ones; the method was immunoSEQ multiplex PCR. Of 100,000 to 150,000 clones listed, roughly 77% are singletons. The sample consisted of PBMCs. These receptors were taken from a man aged 35-49 years in good health and CMV-seronegative.

The genes are TRBV5-1 and TRBJ2-1, with TRBD2 as a possible D gene (5 bases). The ends were cut back, 5 bases at V and 0 bases at J, with 9 bases in the middle. The CDR3 consists of 14 residues. Germline V lookup: CDR1 SGHRS, CDR2 YFSETQ. CDR3 coding DNA: TGCGCCAGCAGTGAAGGGAGCTCCTACAATGAGCAGTTCTTC. The encoded protein is CASSEGSSYNEQFF.

This chain connects TRBV7-9 to TRBJ1-4; D is possibly TRBD1 (6 bases). V was shortened by 11 bases and J by 8 bases, with 18 bases between the two germline ends. Germline V gene lookup returns CDR1 SEHNR and CDR2 FQNEAQ (reference sequence). This CDR3 region has 13 residues. CDR3 DNA sequence: TGTGCCGGGGGCGAGCAGGGAGGGGAAAAACTGTTTTTT. It codes for CAGGEQGGEKLFF. The full variable domain, in which reference TRBV7-9 and TRBJ1-4 provide the parts outside the CDR3, is DTGVSQNPRHKITKRGQNVTFRCDPISEHNRLYWYRQTLGQGPEFLTYFQNEAQLEKSRLLSDRFSAERPKGSFSTLEIQRTEQGDSAMYLCAGGEQGGEKLFFGSGTQLSVL.

The table lists this clone with a count of one. The genes are TRBV9 and TRBJ2-1, with 7 bases matching TRBD2. Germline V gene lookup returns CDR1 SGDLS and CDR2 YYNGEE. CDR3 length: 15 amino acids. V trimming: 0 bases; J trimming: 4 bases; junction bases outside the gene matches: 4. In nucleotides, the CDR3 is TGTGCCAGCAGCGTAGCGGGAGGAATGTACAATGAGCAGTTCTTC. Translating it yields CASSVAGGMYNEQFF.

The J gene is TRBJ1-4, the V gene TRBV5-4; D is perhaps TRBD1 (5 bases). Trimming left V 1 base short and J 0 bases short, with 10 bases between. The CDR3 runs to 16 residues. Germline V lookup: CDR1 SGHNT, CDR2 YYREEE (reference sequence). The CDR3 region has the DNA TGTGCCAGCAGCTTGTCAGGGTCCGCAACTAATGAAAAACTGTTTTTT. It is translated as CASSLSGSATNEKLFF.

This chain uses TRBV19 with TRBJ1-2, with TRBD1 identical over 10 bases. CDR1 and CDR2 (germline): LNHDA, SQIVND (reference sequence). Germline trimming cut 7 bases from V and 6 bases from J; bases unmatched to any gene: 8. CDR3 length equals 14 residues. CDR3 in amino acids: CASTLTGGEHGYTF. The CDR3 coding sequence is TGTGCCAGTACCCTGACAGGGGGCGAGCATGGCTACACCTTC.

The chain joins TRBV5-1 to TRBJ2-1, with 15 bases matching TRBD2. The CDR3 has 16 amino acids. Trimming took 2 bases from V and 7 from J; bases not matched to a gene: 4. Per the germline V gene, CDR1 is SGHRS and CDR2 is YFSETQ. The CDR3 spells CASSLGTSGRLNEQFF. The CDR3 nucleotides are TGCGCCAGCAGCTTAGGGACTAGCGGGAGGCTAAATGAGCAGTTCTTC.

The genes are TRBV27 and TRBJ2-7; 9 bases are shared with TRBD1. V was pared by 7 bases and J by 2 bases, with 6 bases of the junction left unmatched. The germline gives CDR1 MNHEY, CDR2 SMNVEV (reference sequence). This CDR3 has 14 amino acids. Written as DNA, the CDR3 is TGTGCCAGCAAACTCCGGGACAGGGCCTACGAGCAGTACTTC. This gives the protein CASKLRDRAYEQYF.

In its sample, this clone was seen a few times. The J gene is TRBJ2-3, the V gene TRBV7-9, with D perhaps TRBD2 (7 bases). The CDR3 contains 17 residues. The germline gives CDR1 SEHNR, CDR2 FQNEAQ (reference sequence). Between the trimmed V and J ends, which lost 0 bases and 2 bases, there was a span of 15 bases. The CDR3 sequence is CASSLAGLEGVTDTQYF. Written as DNA, the CDR3 is TGTGCCAGCAGCTTAGCAGGACTAGAGGGGGTCACAGATACGCAGTATTTT.

The rearrangement uses TRBV25-1 and TRBJ1-1, with 8 bases lining up with TRBD1. The CDR3 is made up of 14 amino acids. The germline V gene has CDR1 MGHDK and CDR2 SYGVNS. The V gene end was trimmed by 1 base and the J gene end by 5 bases; junction bases not matched to a gene: 3. The CDR3 DNA sequence: TGTGCCAGCAGTGAATCCGGACAGGGTACTGAAGCTTTCTTT. It translates to CASSESGQGTEAFF.

The gene calls are TRBV9 and TRBJ2-2, with 11 bases lining up with TRBD2. The V gene end was trimmed by 2 bases and the J gene end by 3 bases; junction bases not matched to a gene: 3. The germline gives CDR1 SGDLS, CDR2 YYNGEE. CDR3 length equals 16 residues. The CDR3 DNA follows: TGTGCCAGCAGCGTGGGACTAGCGGCCGACACCGGGGAGCTGTTTTTT. As protein: CASSVGLAADTGELFF.

The chain couples TRBV27 to TRBJ2-1, with TRBD1 matching 7 bases. The J segment lost 4 bases and the V segment lost 6 bases, leaving 3 bases of the junction unmatched. The CDR3 runs to 13 residues. CDR1 and CDR2 from the germline V gene are MNHEY and SMNVEV (reference sequence). The CDR3 is CASRRGQYNEQFF. Written as DNA, the CDR3 is TGTGCCAGCAGGAGGGGACAGTACAATGAGCAGTTCTTC.

This clone appeared a few times. The DNA of the CDR3 is TGTGCCAGCAGCATAGAACTCTCAGGGGCTGAAGCTTTCTTT. Its translation is CASSIELSGAEAFF. The rearrangement uses TRBV7-6 and TRBJ1-1; TRBD1 might be the D (6 bases). V was shortened by 5 bases and J by 6 bases, with 16 bases between the two germline ends. This CDR3 contains 14 residues. CDR1 is SGHVS, CDR2 FNYEAQ, per germline.

This chain uses TRBV23-1 with TRBJ2-3, with 12 bases fitting TRBD1. TRBV23-1 is placed among ORFs of uncertain function. V dropped 2 bases and J dropped 0; count of bases not matched to a gene: 9. The CDR3 spans 19 residues. CDR3 nucleotides: TGCGCCAGCAGTCAAGAGGGACAGGGGGCTAGCGGGAGCACAGATACGCAGTATTTT. As protein: CASSQEGQGASGSTDTQYF.

The CDR3 region has the DNA TGTGCCAGCAGTTACGGCCTCTTCCTGAACACTGAAGCTTTCTTT. Translated, it gives CASSYGLFLNTEAFF. This chain connects TRBV6-5 to TRBJ1-1, with unresolved D. With 2 bases removed from V and 0 bases from J, the gap between germline ends came to 10 bases. The CDR3 runs to 15 residues. CDR1 MNHEY and CDR2 SVGAGI come from the germline V gene.

The chain carries TRBV5-4 and TRBJ1-6, with a tentative D call TRBD1 (6 bases). Deletions cut 0 bases from V and 7 bases from J, with 14 bases between. Germline V CDR1 and CDR2: SGHNT, YYREEE (reference sequence). This CDR3 has 16 residues. The CDR3 DNA reads as TGTGCCAGCAGCTTGGAGGGGGGGGTTCGGAATTCACCCCTCCACTTT. This sequence encodes CASSLEGGVRNSPLHF.

This clone was picked up a small number of times. This chain links TRBV25-1 with TRBJ1-4; D remains ambiguous. The CDR3 has 13 amino acids. CDR1 and CDR2 from the germline V gene are MGHDK and SYGVNS. With 8 bases removed from V and 7 bases from J, the gap between germline ends came to 14 bases. DNA of the CDR3: TGTGCCAGCGCTAATTCCGGGGTTGAAAAACTGTTTTTT. Its protein product is CASANSGVEKLFF.

The chain joins TRBV5-4 to TRBJ2-3; TRBD2 matches at 9 bases. The CDR3 has 17 residues. Trimming at V came to 0 bases and at J to 4 bases, leaving 9 bases not matched to a gene. From germline, CDR1 is SGHNT and CDR2 YYREEE (reference sequence). This CDR3 reads CASSLGLAARAADTQYF. The CDR3 DNA reads TGTGCCAGCAGCTTGGGACTAGCGGCCAGGGCCGCAGATACGCAGTATTTT.

This rearrangement joins TRBV6-5 to TRBJ1-1; a possible D gene is TRBD1 (6 bases). The CDR3 is 11 residues long. From germline, CDR1 is MNHEY and CDR2 SVGAGI. The ends were cut back, 6 bases at V and 9 bases at J, with 11 bases in the middle. CDR3 nucleotides: TGTGCCAGCAGCGCAAGGGACAAAGCTTTCTTT. Residues: CASSARDKAFF.

J is TRBJ2-2 and V is TRBV29-1; TRBD1 matches at 8 bases. The CDR3 has 13 amino acids. The germline V gene encodes CDR1 SQVTM and CDR2 ANQGSEA. The CDR3 coding sequence is TGCACCGGACGGGACAGGAGCACCGGGGAGCTGTTTTTT. Protein: CTGRDRSTGELFF.

This rearrangement joins TRBV19 to TRBJ2-2; 11 bases line up with TRBD2. CDR1 is LNHDA and CDR2 is SQIVND in the germline V gene (reference sequence). The CDR3 has 15 amino acids. The V gene end was trimmed by 5 bases and the J gene end by 4 bases; junction bases not matched to a gene: 3. As DNA, the CDR3 is TGTGCCAGTAGTCTGCTAGCGGGGGGCACCGGGGAGCTGTTTTTT. Amino acids: CASSLLAGGTGELFF.

Details on this clone: Distinct nucleotide sequences in the sample also encode this CDR3. The chain recombines TRBV6-5 with TRBJ2-7; 9 bases fit TRBD1. Germline CDR1 MNHEY, CDR2 SVGAGI. The V and J ends lost 6 bases and 0 bases, in that order; junction bases with no gene match: 3. The CDR3 sequence is 14 residues long. The CDR3 here is CASRRTGDSYEQYF. As DNA, the CDR3 is TGTGCCAGCAGGCGGACAGGGGACTCCTACGAGCAGTACTTC.

A single count supports this clone. V is TRBV29-1 and J is TRBJ1-5; D ambiguous. Germline CDR1 reads SQVTM; CDR2 reads ANQGSEA. This CDR3 is 12 amino acids long. V was cut by 0 bases and J by 6 bases, with 6 bases left in between. The chain's CDR3 is CSVEETGQPQHF. The CDR3 bases are TGCAGCGTTGAAGAGACGGGTCAGCCCCAGCATTTT.

There are a few counts of this clone. The chain uses TRBV6-5 and TRBJ1-2, with D perhaps matching TRBD1 (6 bases). Germline CDR1 MNHEY, CDR2 SVGAGI. The CDR3 is 14 amino acids. Trimming pared 6 bases from V and 4 bases from J, leaving 15 bases between. DNA of the CDR3: TGTGCCAGCAGCGTCACAGGGATCGGCTATGGCTACACCTTC. Residues: CASSVTGIGYGYTF.

The chain couples TRBV7-9 to TRBJ1-2; 9 bases agree with TRBD1. Germline CDR1 reads SEHNR; CDR2 reads FQNEAQ (reference sequence). Trimming at V came to 1 base and at J to 4 bases, leaving 4 bases not matched to a gene. The CDR3 sequence is 15 residues long. The CDR3 sequence: CASSLGPTGGYGYTF. CDR3 nucleotide sequence: TGTGCCAGCAGCTTAGGGCCGACAGGGGGCTATGGCTACACCTTC.

The chain recombines TRBV5-5 with TRBJ1-2, with 10 bases lining up with TRBD1. V lost 1 base to trimming and J lost 2 bases; unmatched junction nucleotides: 5. The CDR3 has 16 amino acids. Germline-derived CDR1 and CDR2 are SGHKS and YYEKEE (reference sequence). The CDR3 spells CASSLTGQGRNYGYTF. In DNA, the CDR3 is TGTGCCAGCAGCTTGACGGGACAGGGGAGGAACTATGGCTACACCTTC.

This clone came up a few times. The DNA of the CDR3 is TGTGCCAGCAGCTTGAAAGCGGGGGGTGTTACCGGGGAGCTGTTTTTT. Protein: CASSLKAGGVTGELFF. The chain recombines TRBV5-4 with TRBJ2-2, with 9 bases identical to TRBD2. The ends lost 1 base at V and 5 bases at J; junction bases unmatched: 6. CDR1 and CDR2 (germline): SGHNT, YYREEE (reference sequence). The CDR3 is 16 amino acids.

The chain has TRBV7-2 and TRBJ1-5, with 7 bases fitting TRBD1. Trimming at V came to 4 bases and at J to 1 base, leaving 4 bases not matched to a gene. The CDR3 length is 15 residues. Germline V gene lookup returns CDR1 SGHTA and CDR2 FQGNSA. This CDR3 reads CASSSRQGSNQPQHF. The CDR3 nucleotides are TGTGCCAGCAGCTCCAGACAGGGAAGCAATCAGCCCCAGCATTTT.

The chain combines TRBV6-6 with TRBJ1-2; D may be TRBD1 (5 bases). The germline V and J ends were trimmed by 6 bases and 8 bases, with 16 bases remaining between them. Germline CDR1 and CDR2: MNHNY and SVGAGI (reference sequence). The CDR3 sequence is 13 residues long. DNA for the CDR3: TGTGCCAGCAGATACCCCCAGGGTGGCGGCTACACCTTC. It yields the protein CASRYPQGGGYTF.

The chain uses TRBV7-2 and TRBJ1-2, with a tentative D call TRBD1 (6 bases). Germline-derived CDR1 and CDR2 are SGHTA and FQGNSA. Trimming removed 0 bases at V and 2 bases at J, with 10 bases between. The CDR3 covers 15 residues. The CDR3, as DNA: TGTGCCAGCAGCTTAGCTGGACAGTCCAACTATGGCTACACCTTC. It translates to CASSLAGQSNYGYTF.

V is TRBV6-1 and J is TRBJ1-1; D unresolved. The V and J ends lost 6 bases and 1 base respectively, with 15 bases between them. CDR3 length: 15 residues. Germline V gene sequence: CDR1 MNHNS, CDR2 SASEGT. The CDR3 reads CASRRVGLGNTEAFF. The CDR3 DNA reads TGTGCCAGCAGGAGGGTGGGCCTAGGGAACACTGAAGCTTTCTTT.

The CDR3 DNA follows: TGTGCCAGTACCTATTCCGGGACAGGGTACAATGAGCAGTTCTTC. As protein: CASTYSGTGYNEQFF. The J gene is TRBJ2-1, the V gene TRBV6-5; 9 bases align to TRBD1. The CDR3 covers 15 residues. Germline-derived CDR1 and CDR2 are MNHEY and SVGAGI. V lost 9 bases, J lost 4 bases, and 10 bases stayed unmatched.

The gene calls are TRBV6-5 and TRBJ1-2; D remains unclear. CDR1 MNHEY and CDR2 SVGAGI come from the germline V gene. The CDR3 is 15 residues long. V dropped 6 bases and J dropped 3 bases, with 17 bases sitting between them. The CDR3 region has the DNA TGTGCCAGCAGCAGTTATAATTTTCCCTACTATGGCTACACCTTC. This codes for CASSSYNFPYYGYTF.